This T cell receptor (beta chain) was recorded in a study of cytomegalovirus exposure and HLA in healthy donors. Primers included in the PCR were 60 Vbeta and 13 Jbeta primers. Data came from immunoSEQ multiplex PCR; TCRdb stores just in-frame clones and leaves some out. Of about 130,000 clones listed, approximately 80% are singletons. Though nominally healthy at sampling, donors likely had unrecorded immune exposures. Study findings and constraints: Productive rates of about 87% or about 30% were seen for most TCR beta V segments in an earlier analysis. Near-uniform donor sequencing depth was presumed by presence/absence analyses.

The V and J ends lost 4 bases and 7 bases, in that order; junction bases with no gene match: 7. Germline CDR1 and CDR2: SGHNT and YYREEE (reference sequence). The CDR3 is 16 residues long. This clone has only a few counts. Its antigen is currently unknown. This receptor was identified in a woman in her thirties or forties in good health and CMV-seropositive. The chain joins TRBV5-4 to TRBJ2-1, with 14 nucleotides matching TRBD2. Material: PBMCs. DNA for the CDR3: TGTGCCAGCAGCCGTACGACTAGCGGGAGGGGAAATGAGCAGTTCTTC. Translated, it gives CASSRTTSGRGNEQFF.